These 27 T cell receptor beta chains originate from one sample sequenced in a study of tumor-infiltrating lymphocytes in localized non-small cell lung cancer. Profiled with immunoSEQ multiplex PCR; TCRdb holds only in-frame clones, not every one. The table shows 15,000 to 20,000 clones, with 70% to 75% occurring only once. What was sequenced was lung tumor tissue. The receptors derive from a human donor with non-small cell lung cancer.

V is TRBV7-2 and J is TRBJ2-5; D is unresolved. The germline V gene has CDR1 SGHTA and CDR2 FQGNSA. CDR3 length: 12 amino acids. V lost 4 bases and J lost 5, with 8 bases in between. The CDR3 is CASSSLSETQYF. DNA for the CDR3: TGTGCCAGCAGCTCGTTATCTGAGACCCAGTACTTC.

This clone has just a few counts. The chain employs TRBV10-2 and TRBJ1-1; D is unclear. Germline V gives CDR1 WSHSY, CDR2 SAAADI. Between the trimmed V and J ends, which lost 2 bases and 7 bases, there was a span of 5 bases. The CDR3 has 11 residues. CDR3 protein: CASSEKFEAFF. The CDR3 bases are TGCGCCAGCAGTGAGAAATTTGAAGCTTTCTTT.

V and J are TRBV9 and TRBJ2-5; 8 bases align to TRBD1. This CDR3 has 14 amino acids. V shed 3 bases and J 9 bases; nucleotides not matched to a gene: 10. The germline V gene encodes CDR1 SGDLS and CDR2 YYNGEE. The CDR3, as DNA: TGTGCCAGCAGCGGCCAAGGACAGGGTAAGGCCCAGTACTTC. Protein sequence: CASSGQGQGKAQYF.

The chain joins TRBV11-2 to TRBJ1-3; D unresolved. There are 16 residues in the CDR3. The V gene's germline CDR1 is SGHAT and CDR2 FQNNGV. V shed 1 base and J shed 3 bases, with 13 bases lying between them. The CDR3 DNA reads TGTGCCAGCAGCTTAGGACCCGTCTTGGGTGGAAACACCATATATTTT. This translates into CASSLGPVLGGNTIYF.

J is TRBJ2-5 and V is TRBV7-8; 10 bases fit TRBD1. Looked up from germline, CDR1 is SGHVS and CDR2 is FQNEAQ. The CDR3 consists of 15 residues. V dropped 5 bases and J dropped 4; count of bases not matched to a gene: 7. CDR3 sequence reads: CASSRQGARLETQYF. In nucleotides, the CDR3 is TGTGCCAGCAGCAGACAGGGGGCGCGATTAGAGACCCAGTACTTC.

The gene calls are TRBV19 and TRBJ1-1; D may be TRBD1 (6 bases). The CDR3 runs to 14 residues. Trimming took off 8 bases at V and 1 base at J, with 14 bases between the two ends. CDR1 and CDR2 from the germline V gene are LNHDA and SQIVND (reference sequence). CDR3 DNA sequence: TGTGCCAGTTTATCAGAACAGGGGAACACTGAAGCTTTCTTT. Its translation: CASLSEQGNTEAFF. The whole variable domain, filled in from reference TRBV19 and TRBJ1-1, reads DGGITQSPKYLFRKEGQNVTLSCEQNLNHDAMYWYRQDPGQGLRLIYYSQIVNDFQKGDIAEGYSVSREKKESFPLTVTSAQKNPTAFYLCASLSEQGNTEAFFGQGTRLTVV.

This clone was found once. The chain uses TRBV30 and TRBJ2-5; D unclear. V shed 1 base and J shed 4 bases, with 10 bases lying between them. The germline CDR1 and CDR2 sequences are GTSNPN and SVGIG (reference sequence). The CDR3 spans 13 residues. This chain's CDR3 is CAWSAAQRETQYF. CDR3 coding DNA: TGTGCCTGGAGTGCAGCGCAAAGAGAGACCCAGTACTTC. Supplemented by reference TRBV30 and TRBJ2-5, the full variable domain reads SQTIHQWPATLVQPVGSPLSLECTVEGTSNPNLYWYRQAAGRGLQLLFYSVGIGQISSEVPQNLSASRPQDRQFILSSKKLLLSDSGFYLCAWSAAQRETQYFGPGTRLLVL.

The CDR3 coding sequence is TGCGCCAGCAGCCAAGATCATACGGGCGTAGCCAAAAACATTCAGTACTTC. Its protein is CASSQDHTGVAKNIQYF. The rearrangement links TRBV4-1 to TRBJ2-4; D unclear. The CDR3 has 17 amino acids. The V end was cut by 0 bases, the J end by 0 bases, with 12 bases between. Germline CDR1 MGHRA, CDR2 YSYEKL.

CDR3 region: CASSVGQGDEQYF. In DNA form, the CDR3 reads TGTGCCAGTAGTGTCGGACAGGGGGACGAGCAGTACTTC. This chain joins TRBV19 and TRBJ2-5; 10 bases agree with TRBD1. The end of the DNA aligns better with TRBJ2-7, so the J call may be wrong. The CDR3 totals 13 residues. Germline CDR1 is LNHDA and CDR2 is SQIVND (reference sequence).

The chain carries TRBV2 and TRBJ2-1; 13 nucleotides agree with TRBD2. This CDR3 is 15 amino acids long. After removal of 6 bases from V and 9 bases from J, the junction contained 8 bases not matched to a gene. Germline V CDR1 and CDR2: SNHLY, FYNNEI. CDR3 nucleotide sequence: TGTGCCAGCAGCCCCGGGACTAGCGGGATTGGTGAGCAGTTCTTC. Its protein product is CASSPGTSGIGEQFF.

This clone turned up a few times. The chain uses TRBV30 and TRBJ1-6; D gene uncertain. The germline CDR1 and CDR2 sequences are GTSNPN and SVGIG (reference sequence). This CDR3 is 13 amino acids long. V lost 0 bases and J lost 7, with 7 bases in between. Written as DNA, the CDR3 is TGTGCCTGGAGTGTGAGGGAAAATTCACCCCTCCACTTT. It is translated as CAWSVRENSPLHF.

The chain couples TRBV7-9 to TRBJ2-5, with D possibly called TRBD1 or TRBD2 (5 bases each). Looked up from germline, CDR1 is SEHNR and CDR2 is FQNEAQ (reference sequence). The CDR3 runs 15 residues. The V end was cut by 5 bases, the J end by 2 bases, with 15 bases between. This CDR3 reads CASSPPGRIQETQYF. In DNA form, the CDR3 reads TGTGCCAGCAGCCCTCCGGGACGGATACAAGAGACCCAGTACTTC.

This clone appeared once. The V and J genes are TRBV27 and TRBJ2-7; the D gene is possibly TRBD2 (7 bases). The germline V gene encodes CDR1 MNHEY and CDR2 SMNVEV (reference sequence). V lost 5 bases and J 2 bases, leaving 19 bases between the germline ends. The CDR3 spans 16 residues. Here the CDR3 reads CASSPSGGTTTYEQYF. CDR3 sequence (DNA): TGTGCCAGCAGTCCCTCCGGGGGGACAACCACCTACGAGCAGTACTTC.

This sequence joins TRBV12-5 and TRBJ2-7; TRBD2 matches 8 bases. The CDR3 contains 14 residues. With V trimmed by 2 bases and J by 4 bases, 4 bases remained unmatched. The germline V gene encodes CDR1 LGHNT and CDR2 FRNRAP. CDR3 in amino acids: CASGLLSGGYEQYF. CDR3 nucleotides: TGTGCTAGTGGTTTGTTGTCGGGAGGGTACGAGCAGTACTTC.

This chain connects TRBV30 to TRBJ1-1, with a possible D match to TRBD1 (5 bases). CDR1 is GTSNPN and CDR2 is SVGIG in the germline V gene (reference sequence). The CDR3 runs 12 residues. V lost 3 bases, J lost 6 bases, and 11 bases lay in between. This CDR3 is CAWSLGDAEAFF. The CDR3 bases are TGTGCCTGGAGCCTAGGGGACGCTGAAGCTTTCTTT.

The V and J genes are TRBV11-2 and TRBJ2-5; TRBD2 agrees at 10 bases. The CDR3 is made up of 13 amino acids. V shed 8 bases, J shed 6 bases, and the junction held 6 bases outside the gene matches. Germline V gene sequence: CDR1 SGHAT, CDR2 FQNNGV. CDR3 nucleotides: TGTGCCAGCTCTAGCGGGGGTGTCCAGACCCAGTACTTC. This gives the protein CASSSGGVQTQYF. Supplemented by reference TRBV11-2 and TRBJ2-5, the full variable domain reads EAGVAQSPRYKIIEKRQSVAFWCNPISGHATLYWYQQILGQGPKLLIQFQNNGVVDDSQLPKDRFSAERLKGVDSTLKIQPAKLEDSAVYLCASSSGGVQTQYFGPGTRLLVL.

The gene calls are TRBV15 and TRBJ2-5, with unresolved D. This CDR3 spans 14 amino acids. The germline CDR1 and CDR2 sequences are LNHNV and YYDKDF (reference sequence). With 5 bases removed from V and 5 bases from J, the gap between germline ends came to 15 bases. CDR3 in DNA: TGTGCCACCAGCTCCCGGACGTCGACGGAGACCCAGTACTTC. This encodes CATSSRTSTETQYF.

The chain employs TRBV6-5 and TRBJ1-3; D is unresolved. The CDR3 sequence is 15 residues long. CDR1 and CDR2 (germline): MNHEY, SVGAGI. The germline V and J ends were trimmed by 0 bases and 4 bases, with 10 bases remaining between them. The chain's CDR3 is CASSYSIIPGNTIYF. CDR3 DNA: TGTGCCAGCAGTTACTCGATAATCCCGGGAAACACCATATATTTT.

The chain uses TRBV19 and TRBJ2-7; 8 nucleotides match TRBD2. Trimming took 7 bases from V and 4 from J; bases not matched to a gene: 12. Germline V gives CDR1 LNHDA, CDR2 SQIVND (reference sequence). The CDR3 covers 15 residues. CDR3 sequence (DNA): TGTGCCAGTACCCCTGGGGGCCGGGGGGGATACGAGCAGTACTTC. Protein product: CASTPGGRGGYEQYF.

The gene calls are TRBV9 and TRBJ2-3; TRBD1 agrees at 8 bases. Germline CDR1 reads SGDLS; CDR2 reads YYNGEE. V lost 1 base, J lost 0 bases, and 4 bases stayed unmatched. The length of the CDR3 is 16 residues. The CDR3 protein is CASSVQGASSTDTQYF. In DNA, the CDR3 is TGTGCCAGCAGCGTACAGGGGGCGTCGAGCACAGATACGCAGTATTTT.

The V and J genes are TRBV10-3 and TRBJ1-3; D unresolved. Germline CDR1 ENHRY, CDR2 SYGVKD. V shed 7 bases and J shed 0 bases, with 13 bases lying between them. This CDR3 comprises 15 residues. Here the CDR3 reads CAIIPDGSSGNTIYF. The CDR3 DNA reads as TGTGCCATCATTCCGGACGGTAGCTCTGGAAACACCATATATTTT.

The V and J genes are TRBV10-3 and TRBJ1-4; D uncertain. Trimming removed 4 bases at V and 8 bases at J, with 14 bases between. CDR3 length equals 14 residues. In germline, CDR1 is ENHRY, CDR2 SYGVKD. CDR3 amino acids: CAISAMGSREKLFF. CDR3 sequence (DNA): TGTGCCATCAGTGCAATGGGGTCAAGGGAAAAACTGTTTTTT.

This clone was detected a few times. This chain joins TRBV28 and TRBJ1-5; 11 bases agree with TRBD1. There are 13 residues in the CDR3. After removal of 4 bases from V and 7 bases from J, the junction contained 0 bases not matched to a gene. Per the germline V gene, CDR1 is MDHEN and CDR2 is SYDVKM. The CDR3 DNA follows: TGTGCCAGCAGTTGGACAGGGGGCCAGCCCCAGCATTTT. It translates to CASSWTGGQPQHF.

This clone showed up just once. This chain connects TRBV5-1 to TRBJ2-3; 7 bases fit TRBD2. V was clipped by 6 bases and J by 0 bases; unmatched bases: 4. This CDR3 is 14 amino acids long. The germline V gene has CDR1 SGHRS and CDR2 YFSETQ. The CDR3 reads CASNERGSTDTQYF. In DNA form, the CDR3 reads TGCGCCAGCAATGAGCGGGGAAGCACAGATACGCAGTATTTT.

The rearrangement uses TRBV11-3 and TRBJ2-2; D is unclear. This CDR3 region has 13 residues. Trimming took off 0 bases at V and 6 bases at J, with 5 bases between the two ends. Germline V gives CDR1 SGHNT, CDR2 YENEEA. The CDR3 spells CASSLESPGELFF. Here the CDR3 DNA reads TGTGCCAGCAGCTTAGAATCCCCCGGGGAGCTGTTTTTT.

The chain couples TRBV5-4 to TRBJ1-3; D remains unclear. V dropped 1 base and J dropped 3 bases, with 2 bases sitting between them. Germline V gives CDR1 SGHNT, CDR2 YYREEE (reference sequence). This CDR3 spans 12 amino acids. CDR3 coding DNA: TGTGCCAGCAGCTTGTATGGAAACACCATATATTTT. This encodes CASSLYGNTIYF. The variable domain in full, completed from reference TRBV5-4 and TRBJ1-3, reads ETGVTQSPTHLIKTRGQQVTLRCSSQSGHNTVSWYQQALGQGPQFIFQYYREEENGRGNFPPRFSGLQFPNYSSELNVNALELDDSALYLCASSLYGNTIYFGEGSWLTVV.

The rearrangement uses TRBV11-1 and TRBJ2-1; D perhaps matches TRBD2 (6 bases). The V end was cut by 1 base, the J end by 4 bases, with 14 bases between. The CDR3 runs 16 residues. Germline-derived CDR1 and CDR2 are SGHAT and FQDESV (reference sequence). In nucleotides, the CDR3 is TGTGCCAGCAGCTTAGATCCGGGAGTGCTATACAATGAGCAGTTCTTC. It encodes CASSLDPGVLYNEQFF.